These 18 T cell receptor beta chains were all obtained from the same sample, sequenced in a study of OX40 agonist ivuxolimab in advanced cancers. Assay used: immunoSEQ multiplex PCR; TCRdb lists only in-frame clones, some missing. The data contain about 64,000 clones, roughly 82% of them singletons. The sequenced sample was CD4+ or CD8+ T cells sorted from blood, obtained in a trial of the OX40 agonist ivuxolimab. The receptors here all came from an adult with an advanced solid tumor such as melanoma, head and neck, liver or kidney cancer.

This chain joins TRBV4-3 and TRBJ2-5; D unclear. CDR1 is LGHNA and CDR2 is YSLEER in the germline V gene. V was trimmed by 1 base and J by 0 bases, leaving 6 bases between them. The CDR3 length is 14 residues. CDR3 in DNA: TGCGCCAGCAGCCAAGGGTTTCACCAAGAGACCCAGTACTTC. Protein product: CASSQGFHQETQYF.

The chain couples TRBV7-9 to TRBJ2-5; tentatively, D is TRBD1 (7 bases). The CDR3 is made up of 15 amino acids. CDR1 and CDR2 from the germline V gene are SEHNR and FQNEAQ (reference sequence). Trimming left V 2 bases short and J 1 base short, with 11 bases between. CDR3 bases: TGTGCCAGCAGCTTAAGGCGGGACAGCCAAGAGACCCAGTACTTC. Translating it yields CASSLRRDSQETQYF.

The CDR3 spells CAAGHTETQYF. The CDR3 DNA sequence: TGTGCCGCGGGACATACAGAGACCCAGTACTTC. The V and J genes are TRBV6-5 and TRBJ2-5; possibly TRBD1 or TRBD2 for D (6 bases each). Looked up from germline, CDR1 is MNHEY and CDR2 is SVGAGI. The ends were cut back, 11 bases at V and 4 bases at J, with 11 bases in the middle. The CDR3 covers 11 residues.

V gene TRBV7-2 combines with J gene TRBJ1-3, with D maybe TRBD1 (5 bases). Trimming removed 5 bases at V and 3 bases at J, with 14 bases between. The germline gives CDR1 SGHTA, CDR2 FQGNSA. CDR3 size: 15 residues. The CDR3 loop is CASSNTGGGGNTIYF. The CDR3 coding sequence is TGTGCCAGCAGCAACACAGGAGGCGGTGGAAACACCATATATTTT.

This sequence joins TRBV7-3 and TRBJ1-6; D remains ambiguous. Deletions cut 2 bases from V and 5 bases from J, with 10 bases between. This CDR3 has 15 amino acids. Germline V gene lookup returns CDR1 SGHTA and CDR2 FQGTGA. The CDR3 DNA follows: TGTGCCAGCAGCTTATTGGCAGGAGATAATTCACCCCTCCACTTT. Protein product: CASSLLAGDNSPLHF.

This CDR3 is CAWSATRLAYADTQYF. Written as DNA, the CDR3 is TGTGCCTGGAGCGCGACGAGACTAGCGTACGCAGATACGCAGTATTTT. The chain links TRBV30 to TRBJ2-3, with 8 bases fitting TRBD2. The germline CDR1 and CDR2 sequences are GTSNPN and SVGIG (reference sequence). The CDR3 loop spans 16 amino acids. J lost 4 bases, V lost 3 bases, and 12 bases had no gene match.

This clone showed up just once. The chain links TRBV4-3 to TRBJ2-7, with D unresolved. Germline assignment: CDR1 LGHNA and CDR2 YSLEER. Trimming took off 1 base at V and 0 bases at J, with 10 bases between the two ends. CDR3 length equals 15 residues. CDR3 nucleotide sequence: TGCGCCAGCAGCCAAGGACGGTGGAACTCCTACGAGCAGTACTTC. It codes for CASSQGRWNSYEQYF.

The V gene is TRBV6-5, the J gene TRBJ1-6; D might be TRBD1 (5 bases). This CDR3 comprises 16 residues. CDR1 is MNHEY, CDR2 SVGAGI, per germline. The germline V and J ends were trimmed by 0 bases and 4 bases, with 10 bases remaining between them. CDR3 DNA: TGTGCCAGCAGTTACTCGACAGTGGGTTATAATTCACCCCTCCACTTT. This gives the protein CASSYSTVGYNSPLHF.

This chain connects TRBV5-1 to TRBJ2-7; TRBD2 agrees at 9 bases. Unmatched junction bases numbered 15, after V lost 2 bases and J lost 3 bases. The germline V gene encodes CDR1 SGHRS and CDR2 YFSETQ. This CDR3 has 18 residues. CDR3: CASSLLTSGGVGFYEQYF. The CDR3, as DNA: TGCGCCAGCAGCTTATTGACTAGCGGAGGGGTTGGGTTCTACGAGCAGTACTTC.

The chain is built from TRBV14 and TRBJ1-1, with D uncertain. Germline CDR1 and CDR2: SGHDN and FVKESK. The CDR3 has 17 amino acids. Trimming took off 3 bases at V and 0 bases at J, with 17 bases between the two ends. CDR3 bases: TGTGCCAGCAGCCACCCGATCATGTCAGGATTGAACACTGAAGCTTTCTTT. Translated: CASSHPIMSGLNTEAFF. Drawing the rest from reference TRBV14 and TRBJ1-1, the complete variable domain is EAGVTQFPSHSVIEKGQTVTLRCDPISGHDNLYWYRRVMGKEIKFLLHFVKESKQDESGMPNNRFLAERTGGTYSTLKVQPAELEDSGVYFCASSHPIMSGLNTEAFFGQGTRLTVV.

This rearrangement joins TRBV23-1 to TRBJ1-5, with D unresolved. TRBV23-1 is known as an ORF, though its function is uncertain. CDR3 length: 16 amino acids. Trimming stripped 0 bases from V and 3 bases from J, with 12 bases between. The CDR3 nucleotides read TGCGCCAGCAGTCAATCTTCCCCGGACCCCAATCAGCCCCAGCATTTT. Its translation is CASSQSSPDPNQPQHF.

The CDR3 coding sequence is TGTGCCAGCAGCTTAGTGGTCCCTATGACGGATACGCAGTATTTT. Protein: CASSLVVPMTDTQYF. This chain links TRBV11-2 with TRBJ2-3, with D uncertain. V dropped 1 base and J dropped 6 bases, with 14 bases sitting between them. Germline values: CDR1 SGHAT, CDR2 FQNNGV. The CDR3 length is 15 residues.

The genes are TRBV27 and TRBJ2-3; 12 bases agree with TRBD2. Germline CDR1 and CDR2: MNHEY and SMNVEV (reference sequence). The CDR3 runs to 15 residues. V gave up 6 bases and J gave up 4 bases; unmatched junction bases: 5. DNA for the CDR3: TGTGCCAGCAGGGCTAGCGGGAGGGGGCCAGATACGCAGTATTTT. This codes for CASRASGRGPDTQYF.

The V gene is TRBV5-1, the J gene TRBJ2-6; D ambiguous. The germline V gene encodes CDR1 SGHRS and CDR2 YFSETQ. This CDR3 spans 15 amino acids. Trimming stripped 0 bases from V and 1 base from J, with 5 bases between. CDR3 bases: TGCGCCAGCAGCTTGGAGGCGTCTGGGGCCAACGTCCTGACTTTC. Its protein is CASSLEASGANVLTF.

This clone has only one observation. In nucleotides, the CDR3 is TGTGCCAGCAGCTTGGAGCGTGGGCCGCAACGGACCCAGTACTTC. Translated, it gives CASSLERGPQRTQYF. The chain employs TRBV5-4 and TRBJ2-5; no definite D call. Germline assignment: CDR1 SGHNT and CDR2 YYREEE (reference sequence). The CDR3 loop spans 15 amino acids. Trimming left V 0 bases short and J 7 bases short, with 16 bases between.

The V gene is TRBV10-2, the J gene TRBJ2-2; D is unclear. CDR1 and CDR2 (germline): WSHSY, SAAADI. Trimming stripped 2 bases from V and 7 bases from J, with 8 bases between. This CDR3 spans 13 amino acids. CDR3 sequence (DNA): TGCGCCAGCAGTGAGGCTCTGGGCGGGGAGCTGTTTTTT. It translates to CASSEALGGELFF.

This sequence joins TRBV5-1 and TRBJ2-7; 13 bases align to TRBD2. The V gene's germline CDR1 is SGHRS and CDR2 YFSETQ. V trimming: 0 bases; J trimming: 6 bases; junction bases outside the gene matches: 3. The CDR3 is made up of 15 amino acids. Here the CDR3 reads CASSLGRLAGGEQYF. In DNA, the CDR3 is TGCGCCAGCAGCTTGGGGCGACTAGCGGGAGGCGAGCAGTACTTC.

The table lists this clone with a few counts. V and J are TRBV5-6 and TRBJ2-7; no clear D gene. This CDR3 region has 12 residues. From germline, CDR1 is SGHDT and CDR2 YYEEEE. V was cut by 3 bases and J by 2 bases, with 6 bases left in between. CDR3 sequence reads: CASSYFTYEQYF. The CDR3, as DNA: TGTGCCAGCAGCTATTTCACCTACGAGCAGTACTTC.